This TCR beta chain emerged from a study of cytomegalovirus exposure and HLA in healthy donors. Overall study results and limits: The presence/absence work took it that sequencing depth was about the same across donors.

V was clipped by 0 bases and J by 4 bases, with 23 bases between them. This CDR3 spans 19 amino acids. The germline V gene encodes CDR1 SGHDN and CDR2 FVKESK. On this clone: Its antigen is as yet unknown.

The PCR had 60 Vbeta and 13 Jbeta primers. Clones were sequenced by immunoSEQ multiplex PCR, and TCRdb holds only the in-frame ones, with some missing. The sample records fewer than 250,000 clones, more than 65% being singletons. The source of this sequence is a man aged 35-49 years in good health and CMV-seropositive. The sequencing sample was made of PBMCs. The rearrangement links TRBV14 to TRBJ2-3, with D possibly being TRBD2 (7 bases). The CDR3 is CASSQESMWGGPPADTQYF. The CDR3 DNA reads as TGTGCCAGCAGCCAAGAATCTATGTGGGGGGGGCCCCCCGCAGATACGCAGTATTTT.